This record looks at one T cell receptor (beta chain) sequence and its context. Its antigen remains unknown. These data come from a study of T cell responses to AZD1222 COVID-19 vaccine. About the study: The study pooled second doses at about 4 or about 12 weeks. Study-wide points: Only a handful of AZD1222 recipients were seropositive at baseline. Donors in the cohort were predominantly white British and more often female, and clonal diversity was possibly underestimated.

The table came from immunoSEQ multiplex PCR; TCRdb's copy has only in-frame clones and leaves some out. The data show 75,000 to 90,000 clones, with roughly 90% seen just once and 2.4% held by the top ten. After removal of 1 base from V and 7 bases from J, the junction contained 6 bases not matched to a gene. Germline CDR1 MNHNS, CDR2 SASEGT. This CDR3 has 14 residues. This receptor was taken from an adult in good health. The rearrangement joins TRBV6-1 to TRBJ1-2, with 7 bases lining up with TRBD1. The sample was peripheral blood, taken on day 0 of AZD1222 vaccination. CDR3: CASSEGGDRFGYTF. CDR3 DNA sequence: TGTGCCAGCAGTGAAGGAGGGGACAGATTTGGCTACACCTTC.